This TCR beta chain was recovered during a study of identical twins. All of the donors were Caucasians in good health. The CDR3 has 14 residues. V was trimmed by 3 bases and J by 4 bases, leaving 16 bases between them. The germline gives CDR1 DFQATT, CDR2 SNEGSKA (reference sequence). One entry per CDR3 protein, called by TCRdb with MiXCR from the 5' RACE reads. The sample yields roughly 1.6 million distinct CDR3 sequences, about 32% seen once. The sequence was obtained from a newborn girl in good health. The rearrangement links TRBV20-1 to TRBJ2-7, with D possibly matching TRBD2 (5 bases). Sequencing was performed on cord blood. DNA for the CDR3: TGCAGTGCTAGTTTAGAGGGTATTGTTTACGAGCAGTACTTC. Protein sequence: CSASLEGIVYEQYF.